The clone carrying this TCR beta chain was seen at least ten times. V was shortened by 3 bases and J by 1 base, with 6 bases between the two germline ends. CDR1 and CDR2 (germline): KGHSH, LQKENI. The CDR3 sequence is 13 residues long. This sample was included in a study of identical twins. TCRdb analysed the 5' RACE reads with MiXCR anew, one entry per CDR3 protein. The table lists about 280,000 distinct CDR3 sequences, roughly 8.6% of them singletons, with approximately 2.1% in the top ten. This same sample was also taken into another study, of yellow fever vaccine responses in identical twins.

Sequencing was carried out using memory (CD45RO+) T cells sorted from blood. The TCR was taken from a woman aged 18-30 years in good health. The chain combines TRBV18 with TRBJ1-1, with unresolved D. DNA for the CDR3: TGTGCCAGCTCACCGCCGGGGAACACTGAAGCTTTCTTT. This translates into CASSPPGNTEAFF.